The rows below give T cell receptor beta chains drawn from one sample of a study of spatial heterogeneity in lung cancer. Via MiXCR, TCRdb re-called the 5' RACE reads, giving one row per CDR3 protein. The sample contains nearly 80,000 distinct CDR3 sequences, 8% of which appear only once. This specimen was PBMCs, taken at surgery. The receptors come from a male donor with early-stage non-small cell lung cancer. Both conserved end residues are part of each CDR3. D genes are given only for firm matches. Some rows have no size entry. The others give once, few or many, or a class for an expanded clone.

cdr3_length	j_call	clone_size	v_call	d_call	cdr3_nt	cdr3_aa
12	TRBJ1-1	many	TRBV28	TRBD1	TGTGCCAGCACCGCCCTGCGGGACAGAGCTTTCTTT	CASTALRDRAFF
16	TRBJ1-4	few	TRBV7-2	-	TGTGCCAGCAGCTTAGCGGGATCCCTAGGCGATGAAAAACTGTTTTTT	CASSLAGSLGDEKLFF
12	TRBJ1-3	few	TRBV29-1	-	TGCAGCGTTGGGGGATCTGGAAACACCATATATTTT	CSVGGSGNTIYF
15	TRBJ2-3	many	TRBV9	TRBD2	TGTGCCAGCAGCGCCGGGACTAGTAAGGCAGATACGCAGTATTTT	CASSAGTSKADTQYF
14	TRBJ2-3	many	TRBV30	-	TGTGCCTGGAGTTTGACAGGTAGCACAGATACGCAGTATTTT	CAWSLTGSTDTQYF
14	TRBJ1-2	many	TRBV25-1	-	TGTGCCAGCAGTGGTGGGACTGAGATACATGGCTACACCTTC	CASSGGTEIHGYTF
15	TRBJ2-3	many	TRBV11-3	-	TGTGCCAGCAGCTTAATGGGATCAGGCACAGATACGCAGTATTTT	CASSLMGSGTDTQYF
14	TRBJ2-7	-	TRBV21-1	-	TGTGCCCCTAAGAGAAGGGGATCGACCTACGAGCAGTACTTC	CAPKRRGSTYEQYF
13	TRBJ2-2	-	TRBV11-1	-	TGTGCCAGCAGCTTCAGGGAAACCGGGGAGCTGTTTTTT	CASSFRETGELFF
16	TRBJ1-2	-	TRBV7-2	-	TGTGCCAGCAGCCCCCTCGGAAACGTTAGAAGAAATGGCTACACCTTC	CASSPLGNVRRNGYTF
15	TRBJ1-5	few	TRBV12-3/TRBV12-4	-	TGTGCCAGCAGTTTATCCGGCACGAGCAATCAGCCCCAGCATTTT	CASSLSGTSNQPQHF
15	TRBJ2-2	-	TRBV6-1	TRBD2	TGTGCCAGCAGCTTCACTAGCGGGAGGACCGGGGAGCTGTTTTTT	CASSFTSGRTGELFF
13	TRBJ1-1	few	TRBV14	TRBD1	TGTGCCACCTCAACAGGGGCCCAGAGTCAGGCTTTCTTT	CATSTGAQSQAFF
14	TRBJ1-1	many	TRBV12-3/TRBV12-4	-	TGTGCCAGCAGTTCAGGACAGATTAACACTGAAGCTTTCTTT	CASSSGQINTEAFF
12	TRBJ1-5	few	TRBV19	-	TGTGCCAGTAGTACGACGCAAACAGGGATCCATTTT	CASSTTQTGIHF
14	TRBJ2-4	few	TRBV4-3	-	TGCGCCAGCAGCCAAGGTGTATCCAAAAACATTCAGTACTTC	CASSQGVSKNIQYF
15	TRBJ1-2	few	TRBV19	-	TGTGCCAGTAGTATAGTGGCAGGGTCGAACTATGGCTACACCTTC	CASSIVAGSNYGYTF
13	TRBJ2-5	many	TRBV7-2	-	TGTGCCAGCAGCTTACTGTTCCAAGAGACCCAGTACTTC	CASSLLFQETQYF
15	TRBJ2-5	few	TRBV3-1	TRBD1	TGTGCCAGCACCCAGGGGGCGGGACCACAGGGGACCCAGTACTTC	CASTQGAGPQGTQYF
18	TRBJ2-7	-	TRBV7-8	TRBD2	TGTGCCAGCAGCTCGGGACTAGCGGGAGGCCCCATTGACTACGAGCAGTACTTC	CASSSGLAGGPIDYEQYF
16	TRBJ2-4	many	TRBV10-2	-	TGCGCCAGCAGTGAGCCGGGGGCTTTAGCCAAAAACATTCAGTACTTC	CASSEPGALAKNIQYF
13	TRBJ1-1	few	TRBV6-5	-	TGTGCCAGCAGTTATTCGACAGACCCTGTTGCTTTCTTT	CASSYSTDPVAFF
14	TRBJ2-7	-	TRBV20-1	TRBD1	TGCAGTGCCGAAGTCCCGGGACAGGGATACGAGCAGTACTTC	CSAEVPGQGYEQYF
16	TRBJ2-3	many	TRBV4-3	-	TGCGCCAGCAGCCAAGATCTTTGGGGGGGCACAGATACGCAGTATTTT	CASSQDLWGGTDTQYF
15	TRBJ2-3	many	TRBV6-2/TRBV6-3	-	TGTGCCAGCAGTTACCTAACCTGGAGCACAGATACGCAGTATTTT	CASSYLTWSTDTQYF
16	TRBJ2-1	many	TRBV9	-	TGTGCCAGCAGCACCCGAGGTGATAATTCTCCCAATGAGCAGTTCTTC	CASSTRGDNSPNEQFF
14	TRBJ2-1	-	TRBV29-1	TRBD1	TGCAGCGTTGATACTGGGCAGGGGGCGATCGAGCAGTTCTTC	CSVDTGQGAIEQFF
15	TRBJ1-1	few	TRBV5-1	-	TGCGCCAGCAGCTTGACAGGGACACCGAACACTGAAGCTTTCTTT	CASSLTGTPNTEAFF
13	TRBJ2-1	many	TRBV2	TRBD1	TGTGCCAGCATGCCGGACAGGGACAATGAGCAGTTCTTC	CASMPDRDNEQFF
15	TRBJ2-1	-	TRBV4-1	TRBD2	TGCGCCAGCAGCCCGGGACTAGCGGGAATCTATGAGCAGTTCTTC	CASSPGLAGIYEQFF
14	TRBJ2-1	-	TRBV7-3	-	TGTGCCAGCAGCTCCACCGGGGCCTACAATGAGCAGTTCTTC	CASSSTGAYNEQFF
13	TRBJ1-5	many	TRBV19	-	TGTGCCAGTAGGGAGTATAGCAATCAGCCCCAGCATTTT	CASREYSNQPQHF
14	TRBJ2-7	many	TRBV5-1	TRBD2	TGCGCCAGCAGCTTGGTCGCGGGAGGCGACGAGCAGTACTTC	CASSLVAGGDEQYF
15	TRBJ2-7	-	TRBV9	-	TGTGCCAGCAGCGTAGGGTCGGCTCACTCCTACGAGCAGTACTTC	CASSVGSAHSYEQYF
14	TRBJ1-1	-	TRBV20-1	-	TGCAGTGCTAGCCCCAGCTTGATGAACACTGAAGCTTTCTTT	CSASPSLMNTEAFF
14	TRBJ2-2	-	TRBV7-3	-	TGTGCCAGCAGATTACTTCCGAACACCGGGGAGCTGTTTTTT	CASRLLPNTGELFF
16	TRBJ1-6	many	TRBV5-6	TRBD1	TGTGCCAGCAGCTCGGGACAGGGCTCCTATAATTCACCCCTCCACTTT	CASSSGQGSYNSPLHF
15	TRBJ2-5	-	TRBV20-1	TRBD2	TGCAGTGCTAGAGATAAAACTAGCGGGAGTGAGACCCAGTACTTC	CSARDKTSGSETQYF
14	TRBJ2-7	-	TRBV7-2	-	TGTGCCAGCAGCCGGCGGCAGGCGTCTTCCGAGCAGTACTTC	CASSRRQASSEQYF
20	TRBJ2-6	few	TRBV18	-	TGTGCCAGCTCACCACCGGGAGTTTTGGGAAATCTCTCTGGGGCCAACGTCCTGACTTTC	CASSPPGVLGNLSGANVLTF
14	TRBJ1-6	many	TRBV30	-	TGTGCCTGGAGAGTCTTTGGGCGTGGGTCACCCCTCCACTTT	CAWRVFGRGSPLHF
12	TRBJ2-7	many	TRBV6-5	-	TGTGCCAGCAGACAACCCCCGGGCGAGCAGTACTTC	CASRQPPGEQYF
15	TRBJ2-7	many	TRBV7-2	TRBD2	TGTGCCAGCAGCTTAGGATTAGCGGGATCCTACGAGCAGTACTTC	CASSLGLAGSYEQYF
15	TRBJ2-1	many	TRBV7-2	-	TGTGCCAGCAGCCTAGGGGGGACTCCCTACAATGAGCAGTTCTTC	CASSLGGTPYNEQFF
17	TRBJ2-6	many	TRBV9	TRBD1	TGTGCCAGCGCCCGGGACAGTGCTCCTTCTGGGGCCAACGTCCTGACTTTC	CASARDSAPSGANVLTF
14	TRBJ1-1	-	TRBV12-3/TRBV12-4	-	TGTGCCAGCAGTTTGGGGGGTCTGAACACTGAAGCTTTCTTT	CASSLGGLNTEAFF
17	TRBJ2-7	-	TRBV7-2	-	TGTGCCAGCAGCTTCCCCTCCAGCCTCACCAGAAGCTACGAGCAGTACTTC	CASSFPSSLTRSYEQYF
14	TRBJ1-4	many	TRBV18	TRBD1	TGTGCCAGCTCATCTACGACAGGGAGAGAAAAACTGTTTTTT	CASSSTTGREKLFF
13	TRBJ1-1	-	TRBV11-3	-	TGTGCCAGCAGCTCTGCACTGAACACTGAAGCTTTCTTT	CASSSALNTEAFF
14	TRBJ2-3	-	TRBV6-6	TRBD2	TGTGCCAGCCAGGGAGGGAGGGCCACAGATACGCAGTATTTT	CASQGGRATDTQYF
15	TRBJ2-7	many	TRBV5-1	-	TGCGCCAGCAGCTTGATGGGGGGCATGACCTACGAGCAGTACTTC	CASSLMGGMTYEQYF
14	TRBJ2-7	-	TRBV19	-	TGTGCCAGTAGTGCCGGGGCCGGTCCCTACGAGCAGTACTTC	CASSAGAGPYEQYF
14	TRBJ2-7	many	TRBV6-5	TRBD1	TGTGCCACCCACCGGGACAGCCGTCCCTACGAGCAGTACTTC	CATHRDSRPYEQYF
13	TRBJ1-2	few	TRBV18	TRBD1	TGTGCCAGCTCAACGGACAGGGAGAGTGGCTACACCTTC	CASSTDRESGYTF